This is a list of T cell receptor beta chains from one sample in a study of blood T cell repertoires in COVID-19. The protocol was immunoSEQ multiplex PCR, while the TCRdb copy is restricted to in-frame clones and leaves out a portion. The sample holds hundreds of thousands of clones, 85% to 90% seen once. The source material was PBMCs or T cells enriched from blood (not recorded which). Source of these receptors: a woman between 18 and 29 years old who had recovered from COVID-19. Each CDR3 is given with its conserved first and last residue. The order of the fields is clone size, J gene, D gene, V gene, CDR3 DNA, CDR3 protein. D genes are given only for firm matches. Expanded clones get a size class; other rows say once, few or many, or leave the size out.

NA,TRBJ2-5,TRBD1,TRBV28,TGTGCCAGCAAGGGACAGGGGATAATGGAGACCCAGTACTTC,CASKGQGIMETQYF
NA,TRBJ1-5,NA,TRBV7-9,TGTGCCAGCAGCTCTGAGGTTAGCAATCAGCCCCAGCATTTT,CASSSEVSNQPQHF
NA,TRBJ1-4,NA,TRBV4-2,TGTGCCAGCAGCCAACCTGAAGGCGGGGTTGCAACTAATGAAAAACTGTTTTTT,CASSQPEGGVATNEKLFF
NA,TRBJ2-7,NA,TRBV15,TGTGCCACCAGCAGAGGAGGAGTACGCGAGCAGTACTTC,CATSRGGVREQYF
many,TRBJ2-5,TRBD1,TRBV5-1,TGCGCCAGCAGCCCCCTTGGACAGGGACAAGAGACCCAGTACTTC,CASSPLGQGQETQYF
NA,TRBJ1-2,NA,TRBV6-5,TGTGCCAGCACAGGGGCAGAAGCTAACTATGGCTACACCTTC,CASTGAEANYGYTF
NA,TRBJ2-7,NA,TRBV28,TGTGCCAGCAGTTTGAACCTGGAGGGCCCGACCTCCTACGAGCAGTACTTC,CASSLNLEGPTSYEQYF
NA,TRBJ2-1,TRBD1,TRBV19,TGTGCCAGTACGCCCACAGGGGGCAATGAGCAGTTCTTC,CASTPTGGNEQFF
NA,TRBJ1-1,NA,TRBV10-2,TGCGCCAGCAGTGACTCGGTGAACACTGAAGCTTTCTTT,CASSDSVNTEAFF
once,TRBJ1-6,TRBD1,TRBV27,TGTGCCAGCAGTCCTCGGGACAGGGGCTCCTATAATTCACCCCTCCACTTT,CASSPRDRGSYNSPLHF
NA,TRBJ1-2,NA,TRBV5-1,TGCGCCAGCAGCTCCGGCCGGGGTCTAGGCAGCCGCTCCGCTAACTATGGCTACACCTTC,CASSSGRGLGSRSANYGYTF
NA,TRBJ2-1,TRBD2,TRBV3-1/TRBV3-2,TGTGCCAGCAGCCAAGATGCCATAGCGGGGCGATACAATGAGCAGTTCTTC,CASSQDAIAGRYNEQFF
NA,TRBJ1-4,NA,TRBV21-1,TGTGCCAGCAGCAAAGCCGAGCCCCTCCGACAGGCAACTAATGAAAAACTGTTTTTT,CASSKAEPLRQATNEKLFF
NA,TRBJ1-6,NA,TRBV11-2,TGTGCCAGCAGCTATCAGGGGTTCGTGGATTCACCCCTCCACTTT,CASSYQGFVDSPLHF
few,TRBJ2-2,NA,TRBV19,TGTGCCAGTAGTCCGATGACCAGGGACACCGGGGAGCTGTTTTTT,CASSPMTRDTGELFF